The clone carrying this TCR beta chain was counted between two and nine times. Its antigen is currently unknown. The data originate from a study of response to subunit inactivated influenza vaccine. Findings and caveats of the study: The authors suggested that every seasonal influenza vaccination recruits few new T cells.

TCRdb analysed the RT-PCR reads with MiXCR anew, one entry per CDR3 protein. Of more than 400,000 distinct CDR3 sequences in the sample, about a tenth were seen once. The CDR3 extends over 17 amino acids. Germline-derived CDR1 and CDR2 are MGHRA and YSYEKL. The V and J ends lost 0 bases and 3 bases, in that order; junction bases with no gene match: 6. The TCR originated in a man aged 50 to 60 who received an inactivated influenza vaccine. The chain employs TRBV4-1 and TRBJ2-5; 11 nucleotides agree with TRBD2. This specimen consisted of PBMCs from blood, obtained about 40 days after vaccination. The CDR3 DNA sequence: TGCGCCAGCAGCCAAGAGCCTAGCGGGGGGCTTAAAGAGACCCAGTACTTC. Protein sequence: CASSQEPSGGLKETQYF.